One sample yielded the 32 T cell receptor beta chains listed below, sequenced in a study of blood T cells in healthy people across ages. A second PCR, run for about 7 to 11 cycles, used a sample-barcoded 5' primer plus a J-beta primer mix. One entry per CDR3 protein results from TCRdb running MiXCR on the 5' RACE reads. The sample records 870,000 or so distinct CDR3 sequences, 25% to 35% being singletons. The sequenced sample consisted of blood. Every receptor here comes from an elderly woman in good health.

Worth noting for this clonotype: This may be a read error: a much more frequent sequence differs by one nucleotide. The chain couples TRBV6-5 to TRBJ1-1; a weak D match, TRBD1 (6 bases). The germline V gene encodes CDR1 MNHEY and CDR2 SVGAGI. Trimming took 6 bases from V and 5 from J, leaving 16 bases between them. The CDR3 is 14 amino acids. As DNA, the CDR3 is TGTGCCAGCAGACGCGGCAGGGGAAGGACTGAAGCTTTCTTT. As protein: CASRRGRGRTEAFF.

This clonotype was detected ten times or more. This sequence joins TRBV7-2 and TRBJ1-1; D is ambiguous. V shed 1 base and J shed 6 bases, with 3 bases lying between them. The CDR3 loop spans 11 amino acids. Germline-derived CDR1 and CDR2 are SGHTA and FQGNSA. CDR3 protein: CASSLVAEAFF. CDR3 DNA: TGTGCCAGCAGCTTAGTCGCTGAAGCTTTCTTT.

The V gene is TRBV24-1, the J gene TRBJ2-3; 8 bases match TRBD2. The V gene end was trimmed by 9 bases and the J gene end by 2 bases; junction bases not matched to a gene: 9. This CDR3 comprises 15 residues. CDR1 is KGHDR, CDR2 SFDVKD, per germline. The CDR3: CATGASGLYTDTQYF. Written as DNA, the CDR3 is TGTGCCACCGGTGCTAGCGGGCTATACACAGATACGCAGTATTTT.

The rearrangement joins TRBV11-3 to TRBJ2-1; 8 nucleotides align to TRBD1. The germline V gene encodes CDR1 SGHNT and CDR2 YENEEA. This CDR3 is built from 16 residues. The trim removed 4 bases at V and 7 bases at J, leaving 12 bases unmatched. CDR3 residues: CASSSIGPGGRNEQFF. The CDR3 DNA follows: TGTGCCAGCAGCTCAATCGGCCCAGGGGGCCGGAATGAGCAGTTCTTC.

The chain links TRBV7-2 to TRBJ1-3, with D unclear. V lost 5 bases and J 4 bases, leaving 15 bases between the germline ends. Germline-derived CDR1 and CDR2 are SGHTA and FQGNSA. This CDR3 comprises 15 residues. The CDR3 protein is CASSPHLGSGNTIYF. CDR3 nucleotide sequence: TGTGCCAGCAGCCCCCATTTGGGTTCAGGAAACACCATATATTTT.

This rearrangement joins TRBV4-1 to TRBJ1-2, with unresolved D. Deletions cut 4 bases from V and 4 bases from J, with 19 bases between. The CDR3 covers 16 residues. Per germline, CDR1 MGHRA and CDR2 YSYEKL. CDR3 DNA: TGCGCCAGCAGCCGAGCGGTCGGACGAGGAATCTATGGCTACACCTTC. Translation gives CASSRAVGRGIYGYTF.

This clonotype occurred a few times. A much larger clone differs by one base, so this may be a read error. The V call is TRBV6-6, the J call TRBJ2-1; D might be TRBD1 (5 bases). Germline V gene sequence: CDR1 MNHNY, CDR2 SVGAGI (reference sequence). V was cut by 0 bases and J by 11 bases, with 8 bases left in between. The CDR3 loop spans 12 amino acids. CDR3 DNA: TGTGCCAGCAGTTACTCGCAGGACAAGCAGTTCTTC. Protein: CASSYSQDKQFF.

V usage is TRBV6-6 and J usage is TRBJ2-5; the D gene is possibly TRBD1 (6 bases). CDR3 length equals 15 residues. The germline gives CDR1 MNHNY, CDR2 SVGAGI (reference sequence). Trimming stripped 2 bases from V and 4 bases from J, with 14 bases between. CDR3 in amino acids: CASSYQGQRVETQYF. The CDR3 bases are TGTGCCAGCAGTTACCAGGGGCAGAGGGTAGAGACCCAGTACTTC.

This clonotype was observed many times. The chain couples TRBV2 to TRBJ2-5; D is uncertain. Germline loops: CDR1 SNHLY, CDR2 FYNNEI. Trimming took off 6 bases at V and 1 base at J, with 6 bases between the two ends. The CDR3 sequence is 12 residues long. The CDR3 loop reads CASRDAQETQYF. In DNA, the CDR3 is TGTGCCAGCAGGGACGCCCAAGAGACCCAGTACTTC. Full variable domain (missing parts from reference TRBV2 and TRBJ2-5): EPEVTQTPSHQVTQMGQEVILRCVPISNHLYFYWYRQILGQKVEFLVSFYNNEISEKSEIFDDQFSVERPDGSNFTLKIRSTKLEDSAMYFCASRDAQETQYFGPGTRLLVL.

Comments on this clonotype: One junction end disagrees with the germline gene, perhaps due to a read error. The J gene is TRBJ2-2, the V gene TRBV4-3; D gene uncertain. This CDR3 contains 12 residues. Germline CDR1 LGHNA, CDR2 YSLEER. The CDR3 nucleotides are TGCGCCAGCGGCCAAGATTGGGGGGAGCTGTTTTTT. Translated, it gives CASGQDWGELFF.

The sample holds a few counts of this clonotype. The chain combines TRBV7-9 with TRBJ2-1; possible D gene TRBD1, 6 bases. Germline V gene sequence: CDR1 SEHNR, CDR2 FQNEAQ (reference sequence). The CDR3 has 14 amino acids. Between the trimmed V and J ends, which lost 4 bases and 6 bases, there was a span of 13 bases. This chain's CDR3 is CASSWWDISNEQFF. The CDR3 DNA reads as TGTGCCAGCAGCTGGTGGGACATCAGCAATGAGCAGTTCTTC.

This clonotype appeared a few times. The chain is built from TRBV20-1 and TRBJ1-6, with 9 bases aligning to TRBD1. The CDR3 is 13 residues long. Germline CDR1 and CDR2: DFQATT and SNEGSKA (reference sequence). V was pared by 6 bases and J by 6 bases, with 3 bases of the junction left unmatched. The CDR3 here is CSAVQGANSPLHF. CDR3 coding DNA: TGCAGTGCCGTACAGGGGGCTAATTCACCCCTCCACTTT.

This chain joins TRBV5-4 and TRBJ2-3, with TRBD2 as a possible D gene (7 bases). The germline V gene has CDR1 SGHNT and CDR2 YYREEE (reference sequence). The CDR3 covers 16 residues. The V and J ends lost 2 bases and 8 bases respectively, with 21 bases between them. The CDR3 DNA sequence: TGTGCCAGCAGCTTCGGCGGGGGCCCCGTTTCTGGTACGCAGTATTTT. This codes for CASSFGGGPVSGTQYF.

The rearrangement uses TRBV30 and TRBJ2-3; the match to TRBD1 covers 8 bases. Germline values: CDR1 GTSNPN, CDR2 SVGIG (reference sequence). Trimming removed 5 bases from V and 4 bases from J; junction bases left unmatched: 8. The CDR3 runs to 14 residues. The CDR3 DNA follows: TGTGCCTGGGCTGACAGGGGCGCACCAGATACGCAGTATTTT. Translating gives CAWADRGAPDTQYF.

A word on this clonotype: At one boundary the junction diverges from the germline segment, which might be a read error. The chain uses TRBV7-9 and TRBJ2-5, with 7 bases that match TRBD2. This CDR3 has 16 amino acids. The germline V gene encodes CDR1 SEHNR and CDR2 FQNEAQ (reference sequence). The CDR3 region has the DNA TGTGCCAGCAGCTCCTCTCGGCTAGCGGACAAAGAGACTCAGTACTTC. This codes for CASSSSRLADKETQYF.

This clonotype was seen at least ten times. The rearrangement uses TRBV20-1 and TRBJ2-3; maybe TRBD2 (6 bases). Trimming shortened V by 4 bases and J by 2 bases, and 10 bases separated the two germline ends. Looked up from germline, CDR1 is DFQATT and CDR2 is SNEGSKA (reference sequence). The CDR3 totals 13 residues. The chain's CDR3 is CSANGGFTDTQYF. As DNA, the CDR3 is TGCAGTGCTAATGGGGGGTTCACAGATACGCAGTATTTT.

This sequence joins TRBV7-2 and TRBJ2-1; TRBD1 aligns across 10 bases. The assigned J gene may be wrong: the sequence end matches TRBJ2-7 better. The V gene's germline CDR1 is SGHTA and CDR2 FQGNSA. The CDR3 extends over 15 amino acids. The CDR3 nucleotides are TGTGCCAGCAGCCCGACAGGGGGCTTCTACAATGAGCAGTACTTC. This translates into CASSPTGGFYNEQYF.

This clonotype has at least ten counts. V gene TRBV6-1 combines with J gene TRBJ2-6; 8 bases align to TRBD1. Germline loops: CDR1 MNHNS, CDR2 SASEGT. Germline trimming cut 2 bases from V and 0 bases from J; bases unmatched to any gene: 6. The CDR3 contains 18 residues. The CDR3 nucleotides read TGTGCCAGCAGTGAAAAGACAGGGGCTAACTCTGGGGCCAACGTCCTGACTTTC. This gives the protein CASSEKTGANSGANVLTF.

The chain combines TRBV20-1 with TRBJ2-3, with a possible D match to TRBD2 (5 bases). V was trimmed by 0 bases and J by 4 bases, leaving 14 bases between them. There are 15 residues in the CDR3. CDR1 is DFQATT and CDR2 is SNEGSKA in the germline V gene (reference sequence). CDR3 protein: CSAREAGLRPDTQYF. The CDR3 DNA reads TGCAGTGCTAGAGAAGCAGGACTGAGGCCAGATACGCAGTATTTT.

About this clonotype: The junction does not match germline at one end; this may be a read error. The gene calls are TRBV6-2 or TRBV6-3 and TRBJ2-2; perhaps TRBD1 as D (6 bases). CDR3 size: 15 residues. Germline-derived CDR1 and CDR2 are MNHEY and SVGEGT. Written as DNA, the CDR3 is TGCGCCAGCAGCCACGGAGGACAGTTCACCGGGGAGCTGTTTTTT. Its translation is CASSHGGQFTGELFF.

The rearrangement joins TRBV6-5 to TRBJ2-1; weak D call: TRBD1 (5 bases). The length of the CDR3 is 16 residues. The germline gives CDR1 MNHEY, CDR2 SVGAGI. Trimming took 0 bases from V and 6 from J, leaving 15 bases between them. CDR3 in DNA: TGTGCCAGCAGTTACTCGTCTGGGGCAGGGTCCAATGAGCAGTTCTTC. Amino acid sequence: CASSYSSGAGSNEQFF.

This clonotype was detected ten times or more. The chain employs TRBV11-2 and TRBJ2-3, with 12 bases identical to TRBD2. Germline V CDR1 and CDR2: SGHAT, FQNNGV. There are 18 residues in the CDR3. The V and J ends lost 5 bases and 6 bases, in that order; junction bases with no gene match: 15. The CDR3 DNA follows: TGTGCCAGCAGCATGGGACTAGCGGGTTCCCTCATCGGGGATACGCAGTATTTT. Protein product: CASSMGLAGSLIGDTQYF.

The rearrangement links TRBV5-1 to TRBJ1-4; 9 bases match TRBD1. In germline, CDR1 is SGHRS, CDR2 YFSETQ. The trim removed 4 bases at V and 3 bases at J, leaving 4 bases unmatched. This CDR3 comprises 15 residues. CDR3 sequence reads: CASSGQGFSNEKLFF. The CDR3 region has the DNA TGCGCCAGCAGCGGACAGGGGTTCTCTAATGAAAAACTGTTTTTT.

On this clonotype itself: It may be a read error: a sequence one base away is much more abundant. V gene TRBV20-1 combines with J gene TRBJ1-5, with 7 positions matching TRBD1. Germline assignment: CDR1 DFQATT and CDR2 SNEGSKA (reference sequence). The V and J ends lost 4 bases and 8 bases, in that order; junction bases with no gene match: 8. The CDR3 sequence is 13 residues long. The CDR3 loop is CSAKGDRVKPQHF. CDR3 coding DNA: TGCAGTGCTAAAGGCGACAGGGTAAAGCCCCAGCATTTT.

This clonotype was seen only once. J is TRBJ2-3 and V is TRBV5-1; D gene unclear. CDR1 and CDR2 from the germline V gene are SGHRS and YFSETQ. The CDR3 has 13 amino acids. Trimming stripped 0 bases from V and 4 bases from J, with 6 bases between. The CDR3 coding sequence is TGCGCCAGCAGCTTGGAGATCGCAGATACGCAGTATTTT. It encodes CASSLEIADTQYF.

This clonotype has only a few counts. V and J are TRBV21-1 and TRBJ1-6; the tabulated D call, TRBD1, remains unverified against the DNA. TRBV21-1 is labeled a pseudogene. The CDR3 length is 14 residues. The CDR3 protein is CASSKAEGNSPLHF. The CDR3 nucleotides read TGTGCCAGCAGCAAAGCTGAGGGGAATTCACCCCTCCACTTT.

This clonotype was detected many times. The chain recombines TRBV7-9 with TRBJ2-3; 10 bases match TRBD2. Germline CDR1 reads SEHNR; CDR2 reads FQNEAQ (reference sequence). The CDR3 sequence is 16 residues long. J was trimmed by 2 bases and V by 2 bases; bases with no gene match: 4. The CDR3 protein is CASSLLAGVHTDTQYF. CDR3 nucleotide sequence: TGTGCCAGCAGCTTACTAGCGGGGGTCCACACAGATACGCAGTATTTT.

At least ten counts were recorded for this clonotype. The rearrangement joins TRBV12-3 or TRBV12-4 to TRBJ1-2; weak D call: TRBD1 (6 bases). The germline V and J ends were trimmed by 5 bases and 3 bases, with 13 bases remaining between them. CDR3 length: 14 residues. CDR3 nucleotide sequence: TGTGCCAGCAGTCTACAGGGAGGTGACTATGGCTACACCTTC. This codes for CASSLQGGDYGYTF.

The sample holds many counts of this clonotype. In DNA form, the CDR3 reads TGCGCCAGCAGCCAAGAACGATCCGAGGAGTCCTACGAGCAGTACTTC. This sequence encodes CASSQERSEESYEQYF. V usage is TRBV4-3 and J usage is TRBJ2-7, with D unclear. CDR3 length equals 16 residues. Germline V CDR1 and CDR2: LGHNA, YSLEER. V was pared by 0 bases and J by 1 base, with 13 bases between.

This clonotype appeared a few times. V gene TRBV7-2 combines with J gene TRBJ2-7; no clear D. V was trimmed by 5 bases and J by 0 bases, leaving 11 bases between them. The CDR3 is 14 amino acids. Germline CDR1 SGHTA, CDR2 FQGNSA. CDR3 DNA sequence: TGTGCCAGCAGCACAGACTTCTCCTCCTACGAGCAGTACTTC. Amino acid sequence: CASSTDFSSYEQYF.

As regards this clonotype: A read error may be the cause here, since a much bigger clone is one base away. The V gene is TRBV5-1, the J gene TRBJ2-3, with a possible D match to TRBD2 (7 bases). This CDR3 region has 16 residues. Germline V gives CDR1 SGHRS, CDR2 YFSETQ. Between the trimmed V and J ends, which lost 4 bases and 2 bases, there was a span of 17 bases. CDR3 sequence: CASSPWGGSSTDTQYF. The CDR3 coding sequence is TGCGCCAGCAGCCCTTGGGGGGGCTCCTCCACAGATACGCAGTATTTT.

As for this clonotype: At one end, the junction sequence differs from germline, possibly due to a read error. This chain uses TRBV12-3 or TRBV12-4 with TRBJ2-1; D is ambiguous. The CDR3 covers 14 residues. The CDR3 nucleotides read TGTACCAGCAGTTTGGCGACCCACTACAATGAGCAGTTCTTC. As protein: CTSSLATHYNEQFF.